Presented here are 8 T cell receptor beta chains from one specimen sequenced in a study of T cell responses to AZD1222 COVID-19 vaccine (dated by TCRdb to about 2021). Interpreted using the paper, the time point label stands for: baseline before first vaccination. Library preparation was by the immunoSEQ multiplex PCR assay. TCRdb carries this immuneACCESS record with in-frame sequences only. Its versions omit some clonotypes, under half of them owing to an unresolved V gene in the studies checked, with the rest unexplained. Within this sample are 85,000 to 110,000 clones, with 91% of them counted one time only. The biggest ten clones account for 45% to 55% of the sample. The specimen comprised peripheral blood, sampled on day 0 of AZD1222 vaccination. These receptors were taken from an adult in good health.

This sequence joins TRBV9 and TRBJ1-3; D gene uncertain. V was cut by 4 bases and J by 0 bases, with 14 bases left in between. This CDR3 has 16 amino acids. CDR1 is SGDLS and CDR2 is YYNGEE in the germline V gene. CDR3 residues: CASSLQTGSSGNTIYF. The CDR3 coding sequence is TGTGCCAGCAGCCTCCAGACCGGGTCCTCTGGAAACACCATATATTTT.

The V gene is TRBV25-1, the J gene TRBJ1-1; 7 bases fit TRBD1. Per the germline V gene, CDR1 is MGHDK and CDR2 is SYGVNS. V shed 5 bases and J 1 base; nucleotides not matched to a gene: 7. The CDR3 totals 15 residues. The CDR3 region is CASSPTDRRNTEAFF. The CDR3 coding sequence is TGTGCCAGCAGTCCCACGGACAGGCGGAACACTGAAGCTTTCTTT.

This clone was observed a handful of times. The V gene is TRBV28, the J gene TRBJ2-5; a weak D match, TRBD1 (5 bases). The germline V gene encodes CDR1 MDHEN and CDR2 SYDVKM. The CDR3 runs 14 residues. V was cut by 2 bases and J by 1 base, with 8 bases left in between. The CDR3 loop reads CASSLLGRQETQYF. CDR3 nucleotides: TGTGCCAGCAGTTTACTGGGGCGCCAAGAGACCCAGTACTTC.

The sample holds a few counts of this clone. The gene calls are TRBV28 and TRBJ2-7; tentatively, D is TRBD1 (6 bases). The length of the CDR3 is 13 residues. Germline values: CDR1 MDHEN, CDR2 SYDVKM. V lost 6 bases to trimming and J lost 7 bases, with 16 bases between them. CDR3 sequence (DNA): TGTGCCAGCAGAGGAGGCACAGGGCTAGAGCAGTACTTC. Protein sequence: CASRGGTGLEQYF.

CDR3 nucleotide sequence: TGTGCCAGCAGCGACAGGGGCTACGAGCAGTACTTC. Its translation: CASSDRGYEQYF. The chain recombines TRBV6-5 with TRBJ2-7; 8 nucleotides align to TRBD1. Trimming took 6 bases from V and 3 from J; bases not matched to a gene: 1. The germline CDR1 and CDR2 sequences are MNHEY and SVGAGI. The CDR3 is 12 amino acids.

CDR3 sequence: CASSQVVGKSDTQYF. The CDR3 nucleotides are TGTGCCAGCAGCCAAGTGGTGGGAAAATCAGATACGCAGTATTTT. The chain carries TRBV3-1 (or the pseudogene TRBV3-2) and TRBJ2-3; D unclear. Per germline, CDR1 LGHDT and CDR2 YNNKEL (reference sequence). There are 15 residues in the CDR3. V was clipped by 1 base and J by 4 bases, with 12 bases between them.

This clone was seen a single time. The rearrangement joins TRBV5-1 to TRBJ2-7, with TRBD1 matching over 9 bases. V gave up 4 bases and J gave up 4 bases; unmatched junction bases: 6. The germline CDR1 and CDR2 sequences are SGHRS and YFSETQ. The CDR3 length is 14 residues. CDR3 amino acids: CASSALGQGYEQYF. CDR3 DNA: TGCGCCAGCAGCGCTCTGGGACAGGGTTACGAGCAGTACTTC.

The V and J genes are TRBV4-2 and TRBJ2-1, with 11 positions matching TRBD2. This CDR3 is built from 17 residues. Germline V lookup: CDR1 LGHNA, CDR2 YNFKEQ. V was clipped by 1 base and J by 9 bases; unmatched bases: 11. The CDR3 bases are TGTGCCAGCAGCCAAGTGACTAGCGGGGCCTTCATCCGTGAGCAGTTCTTC. It translates to CASSQVTSGAFIREQFF.